This TCR beta chain was sequenced for a study of human T cells and chemical hapten exposure (dated by TCRdb to the early 2020s). Concerning the study at large: For sensitization, 2% DPC in acetone was applied to a roughly 2 cm by roughly 2 cm area of upper inner arm skin. Libraries were pooled for sequencing, and per-sample TCR yields varied mainly because of small differences in library volumes within the pool. Alopecia areata with under or over 50% scalp involvement, alopecia totalis and alopecia universalis were represented in the patient cohort, which was mostly female. For TCR sequencing, blood came from approximately 29 alopecia patients at anywhere from one to four time points (pre-sensitization, 2, 6 and 24 weeks). Throughout the study period of 20 to 25 weeks, patients also received therapeutic DPC doses to the scalp every week. Patient blood was sampled pre-sensitization (week 0) and at 2, 6 and about 24 weeks after DPC sensitization. The study tracked peripheral blood TCR repertoire changes in vivo during primary and secondary sensitization to the hapten diphenylcyclopropenone (DPC) in alopecia patients. Patch testing was performed on the upper back with Finn chambers containing 0.01% DPC, and the patch tests were scored after 6 days according to International Contact Dermatitis Research Group standards. General study outcomes and caveats: All patients had alopecia, a presumed autoimmune disease, so their immune response might differ from that of healthy individuals. DPC sensitization did not change the number of TCRs with a frequency above 1 in 1000, and there was no evidence of changes in global repertoire structure. Repeated subsampling changed both the strength of the expansion versus patch-test correlation and the threshold at which that correlation became significant. Expanded TCRs formed significantly more large CDR3 similarity clusters than pre-sensitization or healthy control sets, consistent with antigen-driven responses. Patch test score was positively correlated with the number of PT1 expanded TCRs, with significance at thresholds 8, 16 and 32 but not at 4.

This clonotype was detected only a few times. This receptor's antigen is unknown. No qualities accompany the bases; no much larger clone lies one base away. The time point label, as the study defines it: pre-sensitization, week 0. The sample's treatment or condition, from its label and the paper: therapeutic diphenylcyclopropenone sensitization with weekly scalp DPC. At each patch-test visit, blood was drawn before the patch test was applied. To be eligible, patients had to be aged 18 to 70, diagnosed with alopecia and judged suitable for DPC therapy, while pregnant patients were excluded. Total RNA was extracted from unfractionated whole blood collected in Tempus Blood RNA tubes. The library was generated by RACE. The instrument was a NextSeq 500. Library preparation attached unique molecular identifiers to individual cDNA molecules for quantitative, reproducible TCR counting. From each blood RNA sample, both TCR alpha and TCR beta chains were sequenced. On the study's bioinformatics: The median number of TCRs per sample was approximately 98,000, ranging from roughly 20,000 to 700,000. V, J and CDR3 annotation of the TCR reads was carried out using the Decombinator software suite. For the PS versus PT1 abundance plots, all samples were subsampled to the same number of TCRs (28,000). Expanded TCRs were defined as absent before sensitization and observed at least eight times at the 2-week time point. TCRdb applied fastp at Q25 and MiXCR to the public reads, then kept only in-frame beta chains. Here each entry gathers all rows of one CDR3 protein and keeps the most common genes and DNA. These V and J calls originate from TCRdb's pipeline instead of the authors' own analysis. The sample table lists tens of thousands of distinct CDR3 sequences, 9.5% to 13% of them with a count of one. The ten largest account for 4.5% to 5.5% of the sample.

V is shortened by 2 bases, J by 4 bases, and the region joining them spans 9 bases. CDR1 and CDR2 are drawn from the germline V gene: ENHRY, SYGVKD. Measured from the cysteine to the phenylalanine, the CDR3 is 14 residues long. Only the CDR3 DNA is retained, 42 bases long and in frame from the first base. This TCR came from a woman aged 45-65 years with alopecia areata. Some clones in this sample may be carry-over from other donors' samples. The chain employs TRBV10-3 and TRBJ2-1; the D gene identity is not certain. The sample here was whole blood, taken in connection with sensitization to the hapten diphenylcyclopropenone (DPC). The DNA sequence follows: TGTGCCATCAGTGAGGCTCCTCCGTACAATGAGCAGTTCTTC. Its translation is CAISEAPPYNEQFF.